This TCR beta chain was sequenced during a study of cytomegalovirus exposure and HLA in healthy donors. This CDR3 comprises 15 residues. Looked up from germline, CDR1 is MNHEY and CDR2 is SVGAGI. Unmatched junction bases numbered 13, after V lost 7 bases and J lost 7 bases. The PCR was carried out with 60 Vbeta primers and 13 Jbeta primers. TCRdb's copy holds only in-frame clones and misses some; the assay was immunoSEQ multiplex PCR. The sample consists of under 300,000 clones, approximately 90% of them appearing once. The material sequenced was PBMCs. This chain uses TRBV6-5 with TRBJ2-1, with 7 bases lining up with TRBD2. The TCR originated in a middle-aged man in good health and CMV-seropositive. CDR3 nucleotide sequence: TGTGCCAGCACCCCCCCGGGCGGGGGAGGGAATGAGCAGTTCTTC. It is translated as CASTPPGGGGNEQFF.